The clone carrying this TCR beta chain was recorded at least ten times. Its specificity is not known. TCRdb analysed the multiplex PCR reads with MiXCR anew, one entry per CDR3 protein. The data hold around 100,000 distinct CDR3 sequences, with around 20% observed a single time. This record belongs to a study of breast tumors, draining lymph nodes, adjacent tissues. Study results and limitations: Data only fit, rather than demonstrated, lymph node origin of most tumor T cells. Luminal-like breast cancer showed significantly higher tumor–nontumor repertoire similarity than basal-like. Most tumor T cells seemingly derive from lymph node, then expand in tumor.

Samples came from axillary lymph nodes draining the breast cancer. This sequence originates from a female donor with breast cancer. Some clones in this sample may be carry-over from other donors' samples. Sequences were obtained from axillary lymph node tissue.

CDR3 sequence (DNA): TGCAGTGCTGAGACAGGGGACTATGGCTACACCTTC. Residues: CSAETGDYGYTF. The chain combines TRBV20-1 with TRBJ1-2, with TRBD1 matching over 8 bases. The V segment lost 5 bases and the J segment 3 bases; nucleotides outside the gene matches: 2. Per the germline V gene, CDR1 is DFQATT and CDR2 is SNEGSKA (reference sequence). The CDR3 contains 12 residues.